One and the same sample provided the 20 T cell receptor beta chains below, sequenced in a study of early T cells in non-severe SARS-CoV-2 infection. TCRdb ran MiXCR on the 5' RACE reads and lists one entry per CDR3 protein. The data show 50,000 to 75,000 distinct CDR3 sequences, over 4.5% seen once. Sequenced here: whole blood, sampled at baseline. These receptors were collected from an adult who was a healthcare worker with PCR-confirmed SARS-CoV-2 infection or an uninfected control (not recorded which).

This clonotype was picked up many times. This chain links TRBV24-1 with TRBJ1-5; 10 nucleotides line up with TRBD1. The J segment lost 2 bases and the V segment lost 9 bases, leaving 9 bases of the junction unmatched. This CDR3 spans 16 amino acids. Germline loops: CDR1 KGHDR, CDR2 SFDVKD. This CDR3 reads CATEAGDRGRNQPQHF. For the CDR3, the DNA is TGTGCCACCGAAGCGGGGGACAGGGGCCGCAATCAGCCCCAGCATTTT.

There are many counts of this clonotype. V gene TRBV4-1 combines with J gene TRBJ2-7; D may be TRBD1 (8 bases). This CDR3 has 15 amino acids. The V gene's germline CDR1 is MGHRA and CDR2 YSYEKL. The germline V and J ends were trimmed by 0 bases and 1 base, with 10 bases remaining between them. Written as DNA, the CDR3 is TGCGCCAGCAGCCAAGAACAGGGGGGGTCCTACGAGCAGTACTTC. This gives the protein CASSQEQGGSYEQYF.

The genes are TRBV5-1 and TRBJ1-5; D not certain. CDR1 and CDR2 (germline): SGHRS, YFSETQ. V was cut by 0 bases and J by 2 bases, with 9 bases left in between. The CDR3 covers 15 residues. CDR3 sequence reads: CASSLEPGGNQPQHF. The CDR3 DNA reads as TGCGCCAGCAGCTTGGAACCAGGTGGCAATCAGCCCCAGCATTTT.

This clonotype appeared a few times. V is TRBV20-1 and J is TRBJ2-3, with TRBD1 matching over 11 bases. CDR1 is DFQATT, CDR2 SNEGSKA, per germline (reference sequence). V shed 4 bases and J 1 base; nucleotides not matched to a gene: 7. The CDR3 runs 16 residues. CDR3 region: CSAIGTGGPRTDTQYF. Written as DNA, the CDR3 is TGCAGTGCTATCGGGACAGGGGGACCCCGCACAGATACGCAGTATTTT.

This clonotype was detected only a few times. The genes are TRBV5-6 and TRBJ2-5; the match to TRBD2 covers 11 bases. V lost 2 bases and J lost 2; bases outside the gene matches: 5. The V gene's germline CDR1 is SGHDT and CDR2 YYEEEE. This CDR3 region has 16 residues. Here the CDR3 DNA reads TGTGCCAGCAGCTTAAGGACTAGCGGGTTACAAGAGACCCAGTACTTC. Translating gives CASSLRTSGLQETQYF.

In its sample, this clonotype was seen many times. V gene TRBV12-3 or TRBV12-4 combines with J gene TRBJ1-4, with D unresolved. This CDR3 region has 15 residues. The V gene lost 8 bases and the J gene lost 8 bases, with 21 bases spanning the gap. CDR3 protein: CASVKGSGYGEKLFF. DNA of the CDR3: TGTGCCAGCGTAAAAGGATCTGGGTATGGGGAAAAACTGTTTTTT.

This clonotype was seen repeatedly, ten times or more. The chain employs TRBV7-9 and TRBJ1-2; D gene uncertain. This CDR3 region has 14 residues. V was cut by 3 bases and J by 7 bases, with 15 bases left in between. Germline CDR1 SEHNR, CDR2 FQNEAQ (reference sequence). Here the CDR3 reads CASSFREDPGGYTF. The CDR3 DNA reads TGTGCCAGCAGCTTTCGGGAGGACCCTGGTGGCTACACCTTC.

This clonotype has a count of ten or more. V is TRBV28 and J is TRBJ2-3; 12 bases align to TRBD1. Germline-derived CDR1 and CDR2 are MDHEN and SYDVKM. V shed 6 bases, J shed 0 bases, and the junction held 25 bases outside the gene matches. This CDR3 region has 23 residues. This CDR3 reads CASRIRRDRGRAGEGFSTDTQYF. The CDR3, as DNA: TGTGCCAGCAGAATACGCCGGGACAGGGGGCGAGCGGGAGAAGGGTTTAGCACAGATACGCAGTATTTT.

The chain is built from TRBV6-1 and TRBJ1-1; D gene unclear. CDR3 length equals 13 residues. Trimming took off 7 bases at V and 2 bases at J, with 11 bases between the two ends. Germline CDR1 MNHNS, CDR2 SASEGT. The CDR3 loop is CASTLHANTEAFF. The CDR3 nucleotides read TGTGCCAGCACTTTGCATGCTAACACTGAAGCTTTCTTT.

This clonotype was recorded at least ten times. This chain joins TRBV7-2 and TRBJ2-3; 13 bases line up with TRBD2. J was trimmed by 3 bases and V by 1 base; bases with no gene match: 7. This CDR3 region has 18 residues. Germline CDR1 reads SGHTA; CDR2 reads FQGNSA. Here the CDR3 DNA reads TGTGCCAGCAGCTTAGAAGGACTAGCGGGAGTTCGGACAGATACGCAGTATTTT. Its translation is CASSLEGLAGVRTDTQYF.

The chain combines TRBV5-4 with TRBJ2-3; D may be TRBD2 (6 bases). V lost 0 bases and J 4 bases, leaving 21 bases between the germline ends. The CDR3 spans 18 residues. Germline CDR1 and CDR2: SGHNT and YYREEE (reference sequence). The DNA for the CDR3 is TGTGCCAGCAGCTTGGGGCGGTCCCTAGCGCCTGTGGCAGATACGCAGTATTTT. Residues: CASSLGRSLAPVADTQYF.

In its sample, this clonotype was seen many times. The chain combines TRBV7-3 with TRBJ2-1, with a tentative D call TRBD1 (6 bases). V lost 5 bases and J 6 bases, leaving 11 bases between the germline ends. CDR1 SGHTA and CDR2 FQGTGA come from the germline V gene. The CDR3 spans 13 residues. CDR3 nucleotides: TGTGCCAGCAGCATCGGGACACCCAATGAGCAGTTCTTC. It codes for CASSIGTPNEQFF. Drawing the rest from reference TRBV7-3 and TRBJ2-1, the complete variable domain is GAGVSQTPSNKVTEKGKYVELRCDPISGHTALYWYRQSLGQGPEFLIYFQGTGAADDSGLPNDRFFAVRPEGSVSTLKIQRTERGDSAVYLCASSIGTPNEQFFGPGTRLTVL.

This clonotype was counted many times. In DNA, the CDR3 is TGCGCCAGCAGTGAGTCTGGGAGTCGAAGAGCTTTCTTT. Protein product: CASSESGSRRAFF. The chain employs TRBV10-1 and TRBJ1-1; no definite D call. Germline-derived CDR1 and CDR2 are WNHNN and SYGVQD (reference sequence). Trimming shortened V by 0 bases and J by 10 bases, and 12 bases separated the two germline ends. The CDR3 is 13 amino acids.

This clonotype was detected ten times or more. V and J are TRBV4-2 and TRBJ2-1; D gene unclear. The V and J ends lost 1 base and 4 bases respectively, with 14 bases between them. Germline V gene data show CDR1 as LGHNA and CDR2 as YNFKEQ. The CDR3 runs to 16 residues. Here the CDR3 reads CASSQVSQVGYNEQFF. As DNA, the CDR3 is TGTGCCAGCAGCCAAGTTTCGCAAGTCGGTTACAATGAGCAGTTCTTC.

CDR3 bases: TGTGCCAGCAGCTCTATAACTGGAAAGTCACCCCTCCACTTT. Translating gives CASSSITGKSPLHF. This chain joins TRBV7-9 and TRBJ1-6, with unresolved D. V dropped 4 bases and J dropped 10 bases, with 14 bases sitting between them. Germline CDR1 and CDR2: SEHNR and FQNEAQ (reference sequence). The CDR3 consists of 14 residues.

A remark on this clonotype: Without the conserved terminal phenylalanine or tryptophan, this CDR3 likely stems from a read error. In DNA, the CDR3 is TGCAGTGCTAGTTTAAGAGGGGGGCCTAGGAGCACAGATACGCAGTATTTA. It is translated as CSASLRGGPRSTDTQYL. This chain links TRBV20-1 with TRBJ2-3; D is possibly TRBD1 or TRBD2 (6 bases each). Trimming stripped 3 bases from V and 0 bases from J, with 19 bases between. Germline V CDR1 and CDR2: DFQATT, SNEGSKA (reference sequence). The CDR3 contains 17 residues.

This clonotype was picked up a small number of times. The CDR3 region has the DNA TGCAGTGCTAGGAACCTAGCGGGAATCACAGATACGCAGTATTTT. Translated, it gives CSARNLAGITDTQYF. The chain carries TRBV20-1 and TRBJ2-3, with 9 bases lining up with TRBD2. Unmatched junction bases numbered 6, after V lost 3 bases and J lost 2 bases. This CDR3 region has 15 residues. Looked up from germline, CDR1 is DFQATT and CDR2 is SNEGSKA (reference sequence).

This clonotype came up many times. The genes are TRBV6-5 and TRBJ1-1; TRBD1 agrees at 8 bases. V shed 7 bases, J shed 0 bases, and the junction held 4 bases outside the gene matches. From germline, CDR1 is MNHEY and CDR2 SVGAGI. The CDR3 has 14 amino acids. The CDR3 sequence is CASKPQGVNTEAFF. The CDR3, as DNA: TGTGCCAGCAAACCACAGGGGGTGAACACTGAAGCTTTCTTT.

V gene TRBV6-6 combines with J gene TRBJ2-3, with 13 bases fitting TRBD2. Germline V gene lookup returns CDR1 MNHNY and CDR2 SVGAGI (reference sequence). The junction had 5 bases not matched to a gene; V was cut back by 5 bases and J by 12 bases. The CDR3 is made up of 13 amino acids. The CDR3 DNA reads as TGTGCCAGCAGTCCTCGGACTAGCGGGAGACAGTATTTT. Translating gives CASSPRTSGRQYF.

This clonotype has at least ten counts. The V call is TRBV19, the J call TRBJ2-2, with a weak D call TRBD1 (6 bases). This CDR3 is built from 16 residues. CDR1 is LNHDA, CDR2 SQIVND, per germline (reference sequence). V shed 8 bases and J shed 7 bases, with 23 bases lying between them. This chain's CDR3 is CASDSGTRFSGGELFF. In nucleotides, the CDR3 is TGTGCCAGTGATTCCGGGACAAGGTTTTCGGGCGGGGAGCTGTTTTTT.